Many counts were recorded for the clone carrying this TCR beta chain. Its antigen is unknown. A much larger clone differs from this one at a single base, so this may be a read error. Germline lookup yields CDR1 SNHLY and CDR2 FYNNEI. The CDR3 has 15 residues. The data derive from a study of metastatic and nonmetastatic thyroid tumors. Study overall: Repertoires of blood and of tissue (tumor or nodule) from malignant and benign thyroid patients were compared. Study-wide findings and caveats: Significantly higher TCR beta diversity was reportedly seen in malignant thyroid tumors than benign nodules, in blood and tumor.

Treatment of any kind had been given to no patient before thyroid surgery. MiXCR reprocessed the PCR reads for TCRdb. The sample consists of approximately 20,000 clones, roughly 23% of them appearing once. The sequence came from a female donor with papillary thyroid cancer or a benign thyroid nodule (not recorded which). Some clones in this sample may be carry-over from other donors' samples. The material sequenced was tumor tissue. The chain joins TRBV2 to TRBJ1-5; no clear D gene. Written as DNA, the CDR3 is TGTGCCAGCAGAGAGGTCCCCGGAAGCAATCAGCCCAAGCATTTT. Its translation: CASREVPGSNQPKHF.